Sequencing of this TCR beta chain was carried out in a study of tissue T cells after allogeneic stem cell transplantation. Repertoires were generated with immunoSEQ multiplex PCR, while TCRdb's copy carries only in-frame clones and drops some. The table lists thousands of clones, approximately 59% of them singletons. Time point here: mouse harvest day 7 after allogeneic transplant. Tail vein injection delivered 10^7 T-cell-depleted bone marrow cells and 10^6 splenic CD5+ T cells. Regarding this clone: The gene names here belong to mouse. The read ends 1 residue shy of where the CDR3 ends; the end is completed using the germline J gene.

This CDR3 has 12 residues. Germline CDR1 reads NNHDY; CDR2 reads SYVADS. The ends were cut back, 4 bases at V and 2 bases at J, with 5 bases in the middle. Source material: spleen. The genes are TRBV13-3 and TRBJ2-4; D gene uncertain. The sequence was obtained from a female BALB/c mouse given C57BL/6 T cells with graft-versus-host disease after an allogeneic hematopoietic cell transplant. The CDR3 here is CASSPIQNTLYF. The covered CDR3 bases are TGTGCCAGCAGTCCAATTCAAAACACCTTGTAC.